The entry below describes one TCR beta chain. A Seattle source enrolled patients during active infection and followed them longitudinally. These data originate in a study of blood T cell repertoires in COVID-19. Looking at the study overall: Whether acute or convalescent, the COVID-19 samples came from the United States, Italy and Spain. Sample material is recorded as cDNA or gDNA derived from T cells, B-cell-depleted T cells, or PBMCs.

Under the authors' procedure: It was from reference gene primer amplification that nucleated cell counts were estimated. The table came from immunoSEQ multiplex PCR; TCRdb's copy has only in-frame clones and leaves some out. Clone size and the V and J calls come from that table; the DNA yielded D and trimming. The repertoire consists of approximately 110,000 clones, with 70% to 75% occurring once and the leading ten covering approximately 6%. Looked up from germline, CDR1 is SQVTM and CDR2 is ANQGSEA. V lost 7 bases and J lost 5; bases outside the gene matches: 5. The CDR3 consists of 12 residues. The TCR sequence derives from a man older than 75 with COVID-19, enrolled during active disease. The chain couples TRBV29-1 to TRBJ1-2, with TRBD1 identical over 9 bases. Specimen: peripheral blood. The CDR3 protein is CSGGQGSYGYTF. CDR3 DNA: TGCAGCGGGGGACAGGGTAGTTATGGCTACACCTTC.